This T cell receptor (beta chain) was found in a study of cytomegalovirus exposure and HLA in healthy donors. The study's findings and limits: Researchers reportedly found TCR beta sequences accurately predicted most subjects' HLA-A and HLA-B alleles. Other equally common chains were less clonally expanded than HLA-associated TCR beta chains, a later analysis showed. The study flagged roughly 160 TCR beta chains as cytomegalovirus-associated.

In the PCR, 60 Vbeta and 13 Jbeta primers were used. The table came from immunoSEQ multiplex PCR; TCRdb's copy has only in-frame clones and leaves some out. This sample has some 180,000 clones, with roughly 80% found just once. This CDR3 has 17 amino acids. Trimming stripped 5 bases from V and 7 bases from J, with 26 bases between. CDR1 and CDR2 from the germline V gene are MGHDK and SYGVNS. As to this clone: What it binds is unknown.

This chain links TRBV25-1 with TRBJ1-2; D gene uncertain. The clonotype comes from a woman aged 30 to 39 in good health and CMV-seronegative. Sequenced material: PBMCs. The CDR3 bases are TGTGCCAGCAGTCCAAAAGGAGAGGGTCGCTATCATTGTGGCTACACCTTC. Encoded protein: CASSPKGEGRYHCGYTF.